This T cell receptor beta chain was profiled in a study of identical twins. TCRdb reprocessed the 5' RACE reads with MiXCR, giving one entry per CDR3 protein. The table shows about 150,000 distinct CDR3 sequences, with around 3.6% occurring only once. Whole-study findings and limits: The study drew conclusions from cross-sectional statistical analysis, not from following the same donors. Possibly, invariant MAIT and iNKT cells partly confounded zero-insertion analyses. Weaker excess twin sharing was observed in beta out-of-frame sequences. Cord blood's abundant beta clonotypes had fewer insertions, unlike memory repertoires.

CDR1 is DFQATT and CDR2 is SNEGSKA in the germline V gene (reference sequence). CDR3 size: 14 residues. Trimming removed 5 bases at V and 4 bases at J, with 16 bases between. There are many counts of this clonotype. Its target is not known. The clonotype comes from a man aged 18 to 29 in good health. The chain couples TRBV20-1 to TRBJ2-3; the D is unclear. Sequencing input: memory T cells sorted from blood. The CDR3 protein is CSAPISPGADTQYF. CDR3 DNA sequence: TGCAGTGCTCCCATCTCTCCTGGGGCAGATACGCAGTATTTT.